What follows is one T cell receptor beta chain and its context. Repertoires were generated with immunoSEQ multiplex PCR, while TCRdb's copy carries only in-frame clones and drops some. The table has tens of thousands of clones, 80% to 90% seen once. Per germline, CDR1 SGHTA and CDR2 FQGTGA. The V and J ends lost 1 base and 2 bases, in that order; junction bases with no gene match: 2. There are 15 residues in the CDR3. The data belong to a study of OX40 agonist ivuxolimab in advanced cancers. This clonotype was obtained from an adult with an advanced solid tumor such as melanoma, head and neck, liver or kidney cancer. Material: CD4+ or CD8+ T cells sorted from blood, obtained in a trial of the OX40 agonist ivuxolimab. This chain uses TRBV7-3 with TRBJ2-1; the match to TRBD1 covers 7 bases. This CDR3 reads CASSLRGGAYNEQFF. In DNA, the CDR3 is TGTGCCAGCAGCTTAAGAGGGGGCGCCTACAATGAGCAGTTCTTC.